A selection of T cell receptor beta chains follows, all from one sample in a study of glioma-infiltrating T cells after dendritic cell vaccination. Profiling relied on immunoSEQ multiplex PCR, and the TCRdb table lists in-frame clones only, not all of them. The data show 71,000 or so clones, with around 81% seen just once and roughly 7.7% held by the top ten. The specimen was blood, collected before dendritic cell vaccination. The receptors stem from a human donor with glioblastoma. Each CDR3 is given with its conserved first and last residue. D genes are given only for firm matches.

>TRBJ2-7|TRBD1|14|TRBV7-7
CASSQSDRAGEQYF
TGTGCTAGCAGCCAGTCGGACAGGGCAGGCGAGCAGTACTTC
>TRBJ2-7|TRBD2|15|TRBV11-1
CASSLEGRGTYEQYF
TGTGCCAGCAGCTTAGAAGGGAGGGGCACCTACGAGCAGTACTTC
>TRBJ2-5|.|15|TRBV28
CASSQSRGAQETQYF
TGTGCCAGCAGCCAAAGCAGGGGGGCCCAAGAGACCCAGTACTTC
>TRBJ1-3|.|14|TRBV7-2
CASSLAATGNTIYF
TGTGCCAGCAGCTTAGCGGCCACTGGAAACACCATATATTTT
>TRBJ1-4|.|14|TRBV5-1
CASSSGPRDEKLFF
TGCGCCAGCAGCTCTGGCCCCCGGGATGAAAAACTGTTTTTT
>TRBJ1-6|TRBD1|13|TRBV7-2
CASSMDRSSPLHF
TGTGCCAGCAGCATGGACAGGAGTTCACCCCTCCACTTT
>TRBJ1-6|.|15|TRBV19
CASRSLTGLSSPLHF
TGTGCCAGTAGGAGCTTAACAGGGCTCTCTTCACCCCTCCACTTT
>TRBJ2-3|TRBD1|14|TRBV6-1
CASRILTGPDTQYF
TGTGCCAGCAGGATACTGACAGGGCCAGATACGCAGTATTTT
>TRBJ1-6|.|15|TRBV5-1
CASSLRGQESSPLHF
TGCGCCAGCAGCTTGAGGGGCCAGGAGAGTTCACCCCTCCACTTT
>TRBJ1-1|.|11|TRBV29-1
CSVDQANIAFF
TGCAGCGTTGACCAAGCAAATATAGCTTTCTTT
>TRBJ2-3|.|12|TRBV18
CASSPPGDTQYF
TGTGCCAGCTCACCACCCGGAGATACGCAGTATTTT